Presented here are 12 T cell receptor beta chains from one specimen sequenced in a study of tumor-infiltrating lymphocytes in primary liver carcinoma. Co-extraction of RNA and DNA was performed on about 20-32 mg of unsorted bulk tissue. The template, around 540 ng total RNA, yielded TCR beta cDNA made with a constant-region primer. Construction of TCR beta libraries relied on three successive nested multiplex PCR rounds employing slightly modified ARM-PCR. TRBV1-TRBV30 forward and Cbeta reverse primers drove the first two approximately 10-cycle rounds. TCRdb fed the multiplex PCR reads into MiXCR, producing one record per CDR3 protein. The sample lists about 200,000 distinct CDR3 sequences; roughly 80% were seen once. The sample consisted of tumor tissue from primary liver carcinoma. These receptors all stem from a man in his forties with primary liver carcinoma and hepatitis B virus infection.

Of note for this clonotype: Here the CDR3 omits its conserved ending phenylalanine or tryptophan, so a read error is the likely source. The J gene is TRBJ2-1, the V gene TRBV28; weak D call: TRBD2 (6 bases). CDR1 is MDHEN, CDR2 SYDVKM, per germline. The V gene lost 5 bases and the J gene lost 6 bases, with 14 bases spanning the gap. The CDR3 extends over 14 amino acids. CDR3 nucleotide sequence: TGTGCCAGCAGTCGGGACTTGGCCTGCAATGAGCAGTTCTTA. This sequence encodes CASSRDLACNEQFL.

The rearrangement uses TRBV28 and TRBJ2-6; D perhaps matches TRBD2 (7 bases). CDR1 and CDR2 (germline): MDHEN, SYDVKM. V was clipped by 4 bases and J by 14 bases, with 24 bases between them. The CDR3 is made up of 16 amino acids. The CDR3 loop reads CASSSRELGGANILTF. As DNA, the CDR3 is TGTGCCAGCAGTTCCCGAGAATTAGGGGGGGCCAATATCCTGACTTTC.

A single count supports this clonotype. This sequence may be a read error, since a much larger clone differs from it by one base. This chain joins TRBV7-8 and TRBJ2-7, with D perhaps matching TRBD1 (6 bases). Per germline, CDR1 SGHVS and CDR2 FQNEAQ. The CDR3 totals 14 residues. V was clipped by 1 base and J by 5 bases, with 12 bases between them. CDR3 DNA sequence: TGTGCCAGCAGCTTAGTTCCAGGGGCCCACGAGCAGTACTTC. As protein: CASSLVPGAHEQYF. The complete variable domain, with remaining parts taken from reference TRBV7-8 and TRBJ2-7, reads GAGVSQSPRYKVAKRGQDVALRCDPISGHVSLFWYQQALGQGPEFLTYFQNEAQLDKSGLPSDRFFAERPEGSVSTLKIQRTQQEDSAVYLCASSLVPGAHEQYFGPGTRLTVT.

The CDR3 DNA is TGCAGCGTTGGCCGGGTGTGGAGTGAAAAACTGTTTTTT. Its protein product is CSVGRVWSEKLFF. The chain employs TRBV29-1 and TRBJ1-4; D gene uncertain. This CDR3 has 13 residues. In germline, CDR1 is SQVTM, CDR2 ANQGSEA. Trimming pared 4 bases from V and 7 bases from J, leaving 13 bases between.

The V and J genes are TRBV5-1 and TRBJ2-3, with D uncertain. The J call could be wrong; TRBJ1-5 is a better fit for the DNA end. CDR1 is SGHRS and CDR2 is YFSETQ in the germline V gene. CDR3 length: 16 amino acids. The CDR3 DNA reads TGCGCCAGCAGCTTGAGGACGGGCGGCAGCACACATACACAGCATTTT. Translated, it gives CASSLRTGGSTHTQHF.

The chain joins TRBV2 to TRBJ2-2; the match to TRBD1 covers 7 bases. V lost 6 bases, J lost 5 bases, and 9 bases stayed unmatched. CDR1 is SNHLY and CDR2 is FYNNEI in the germline V gene. CDR3 length: 15 amino acids. CDR3 bases: TGTGCCAGCAGGGCCACAGGGGTCAGAACCGGGGAGCTGTTTTTT. Its protein is CASRATGVRTGELFF.

The chain couples TRBV29-1 to TRBJ1-1; 10 bases fit TRBD1. This CDR3 has 14 residues. CDR1 SQVTM and CDR2 ANQGSEA come from the germline V gene. Trimming cost V 6 bases and J 11 bases; bases outside gene matches: 15. This chain's CDR3 is CSVRPGQGFGDAFF. The CDR3 nucleotides are TGCAGCGTACGACCGGGACAGGGGTTTGGTGACGCTTTCTTT.

A note on this clonotype: The conserved phenylalanine or tryptophan normally closing the CDR3 is absent here, so this likely arose from a read error. The chain employs TRBV11-1 and TRBJ2-3; D is ambiguous. There are 14 residues in the CDR3. Germline V lookup: CDR1 SGHAT, CDR2 FQDESV (reference sequence). V was clipped by 5 bases and J by 9 bases, with 18 bases between them. The CDR3 loop is CASSPKDPFETQYI. DNA of the CDR3: TGTGCCAGCAGCCCTAAGGACCCGTTTGAGACGCAGTATATT.

As concerns this clonotype: The junction departs from the called germline gene at one end, perhaps through a read error. The rearrangement joins TRBV6-2 or TRBV6-3 to TRBJ2-7; no clear D gene. The CDR3 is 13 amino acids. Germline V gene lookup returns CDR1 MNHEY and CDR2 SVGEGT. CDR3 sequence: CASSLDAAYKQYF. The CDR3 coding sequence is TGTGCCAGTAGTTTGGACGCTGCCTACAAGCAGTACTTC.

This chain connects TRBV4-3 to TRBJ2-3; 7 bases are shared with TRBD2. V trimming: 3 bases; J trimming: 6 bases; junction bases outside the gene matches: 12. CDR1 is LGHNA, CDR2 YSLEER, per germline. CDR3 length: 16 residues. The CDR3 region has the DNA TGCGCCAGCAGCCAGGGACCGGCGGGAGTGGTGGATACGCAGTATTTT. Residues: CASSQGPAGVVDTQYF.

Remarks on this clonotype: The junction shows a germline mismatch at one end, possibly a read error. The gene calls are TRBV6-2 or TRBV6-3 and TRBJ2-1, with TRBD2 matching 10 bases. The CDR3 is made up of 18 amino acids. Germline V gene data show CDR1 as MNHEY and CDR2 as SVGEGT. The CDR3 spells CASSSPASGSVGRGEHFF. DNA for the CDR3: TGTGCCAGTAGTTCCCCGGCTAGCGGGAGTGTAGGGAGGGGTGAGCACTTCTTC.

This chain joins TRBV30 and TRBJ2-3; 9 nucleotides align to TRBD2. Germline V CDR1 and CDR2: GTSNPN, SVGIG (reference sequence). This CDR3 region has 11 residues. Germline trimming cut 2 bases from V and 11 bases from J; bases unmatched to any gene: 2. CDR3 loop: CAWSPAGGQYF. The DNA of the CDR3 is TGTGCCTGGAGTCCAGCGGGAGGGCAGTATTTT.